A selection of T cell receptor beta chains follows, all from one sample in a study of cytomegalovirus exposure and HLA in healthy donors. Assay used: immunoSEQ multiplex PCR; TCRdb lists only in-frame clones, some missing. The repertoire holds about 81,000 clones, with more than 60% as singletons. Sequenced material: PBMCs. These receptors all come from a man over 45 in good health and CMV-seropositive. The CDR3 runs from the conserved cysteine through the conserved F or W. A D gene is named only where the DNA matches it firmly. For some rows the clone size is stated as once, few or many, or as a class when expanded; others skip it.

clone_size	j_call	v_call	d_call	cdr3_aa	cdr3_nt
.	TRBJ2-3	TRBV5-1	TRBD2	CASSLYSAGGRDTQYF	TGCGCCAGCAGCTTGTATTCGGCGGGAGGTCGGGATACGCAGTATTTT
.	TRBJ2-5	TRBV5-6	TRBD2	CASSPGGGSYQETQYF	TGTGCCAGCAGCCCGGGAGGGGGGAGCTACCAAGAGACCCAGTACTTC
.	TRBJ2-1	TRBV25-1	.	CASSESGALVF	TGTGCCAGCAGTGAAAGCGGAGCCCTAGTCTTC
.	TRBJ1-2	TRBV10-3	TRBD1	CATQHFDRANYGYTF	TGTGCCACCCAGCATTTCGACAGGGCGAACTATGGCTACACCTTC
.	TRBJ2-1	TRBV7-6	.	CASSRSGVQGEQFF	TGTGCCAGCAGCCGAAGCGGGGTACAGGGCGAGCAGTTCTTC
.	TRBJ1-3	TRBV6-5	.	CASSYSGGSSGNTIYF	TGTGCCAGCAGTTACTCGGGGGGGAGCTCTGGAAACACCATATATTTT
.	TRBJ1-2	TRBV27	TRBD1	CASSSLQGAGGYTF	TGTGCCAGCAGTTCGCTACAGGGGGCAGGTGGCTACACCTTC
.	TRBJ2-7	TRBV5-4	TRBD1	CASSVRQGAYEQYF	TGTGCCAGCAGCGTCAGACAGGGGGCTTACGAGCAGTACTTC
few	TRBJ2-6	TRBV19	.	CASSMGVKISGANVLTF	TGTGCCAGTAGTATGGGAGTAAAAATCTCTGGGGCCAACGTCCTGACTTTC
.	TRBJ2-7	TRBV7-2	.	CASSSGGNSYEQYF	TGTGCCAGCAGCTCTGGGGGCAACTCCTACGAGCAGTACTTC
.	TRBJ1-1	TRBV7-9	TRBD1	CSSSSLGGGTEAFF	TGTTCCAGCAGCTCGCTAGGGGGCGGCACTGAAGCTTTCTTT
.	TRBJ2-1	TRBV7-2	.	CASSSPTRMGEQFF	TGTGCCAGCAGCTCCCCGACTAGAATGGGTGAGCAGTTCTTC
.	TRBJ1-5	TRBV30	.	CAWSKRGGQPQHF	TGTGCCTGGAGTAAAAGGGGGGGTCAGCCCCAGCATTTT
once	TRBJ2-6	TRBV18	.	CASSPPSRPGGANVLTF	TGTGCCAGCTCACCCCCTTCCCGTCCGGGTGGGGCCAACGTCCTGACTTTC
.	TRBJ2-5	TRBV10-3	TRBD1	CAIRPDRGSMSEETQYF	TGTGCCATCAGGCCTGACAGGGGAAGTATGTCGGAAGAGACCCAGTACTTC
few	TRBJ1-6	TRBV27	TRBD1	CASSRTGGTNSPLHF	TGTGCCAGCAGTAGGACAGGGGGGACCAATTCACCCCTCCACTTT
.	TRBJ2-1	TRBV2	.	CASAQGWSSYNEQFF	TGTGCCAGCGCTCAGGGATGGAGCTCCTACAATGAGCAGTTCTTC
.	TRBJ1-4	TRBV30	TRBD1	CAWSGQLNEKLFF	TGTGCCTGGTCGGGACAGCTCAATGAAAAACTGTTTTTT
few	TRBJ1-1	TRBV7-2	.	CASSLPGSEAFF	TGTGCCAGCAGCCTTCCGGGATCAGAGGCTTTCTTT
.	TRBJ2-3	TRBV11-2	TRBD2	CASSFRLAGSTDTQYF	TGTGCCAGCAGCTTTAGACTAGCGGGGAGCACAGATACGCAGTATTTT
few	TRBJ2-1	TRBV2	.	CALGSIEKFF	TGTGCCCTAGGCTCAATCGAAAAGTTCTTC
.	TRBJ2-6	TRBV10-2	TRBD2	CASSESPQGLAESGANGLTF	TGCGCCAGCAGTGAGTCGCCCCAAGGACTAGCGGAGTCTGGGGCCAACGGCCTGACTTTC
.	TRBJ2-3	TRBV28	.	CASRAETDTQYF	TGTGCCAGCAGAGCGGAGACAGATACGCAGTATTTT
.	TRBJ2-1	TRBV21-1	.	CASSKLRGTSGRPLHNEQFF	TGTGCCAGCAGCAAACTAAGAGGGACTAGCGGGAGGCCCCTCCACAATGAGCAGTTCTTC
.	TRBJ2-1	TRBV11-3	TRBD2	CAVDVGREGLQFF	TGTGCCGTTGACGTGGGGCGGGAGGGACTCCAGTTCTTC
few	TRBJ2-5	TRBV2	TRBD2	CASSRREGHETQYF	TGTGCCAGCAGCAGGCGGGAGGGCCACGAGACCCAGTACTTC
once	TRBJ2-7	TRBV11-2	.	CASSLSTTYEQYF	TGTGCCAGCAGCTTGTCCACTACCTACGAGCAGTACTTC
.	TRBJ1-2	TRBV10-2	.	CASNPEQGVYYGYTF	TGCGCCAGCAACCCCGAACAGGGAGTTTACTATGGCTACACCTTC
.	TRBJ1-2	TRBV9	.	CASRDEGGAGYTF	TGTGCCAGCAGAGATGAGGGCGGCGCTGGCTACACCTTC
.	TRBJ2-2	TRBV15	.	CATSPRVDTGELFF	TGTGCCACCAGCCCCAGGGTAGACACCGGGGAGCTGTTTTTT
few	TRBJ2-5	TRBV5-4	TRBD1	CASSQMGTGAETQYF	TGTGCCAGCAGCCAGATGGGGACAGGGGCAGAGACCCAGTACTTC
.	TRBJ1-5	TRBV18	.	CASSSGTLDQPQHF	TGTGCCAGCTCATCCGGGACACTCGATCAGCCCCAGCATTTT
.	TRBJ2-3	TRBV19	.	CASRERATDTQYF	TGTGCCAGTCGTGAGCGGGCAACAGATACGCAGTATTTT
.	TRBJ1-4	TRBV7-9	.	CASSLGPMDEKLFF	TGTGCCAGCAGCTTGGGGCCGATGGATGAAAAACTGTTTTTT
.	TRBJ2-5	TRBV7-9	TRBD2	CASSLTSGIETQYF	TGTGCCAGCAGCCTGACTAGCGGGATAGAGACCCAGTACTTC
.	TRBJ2-2	TRBV29-1	TRBD2	CSVEREGLLTGELFF	TGCAGCGTTGAGCGGGAGGGCCTATTAACCGGGGAGCTGTTTTTT
.	TRBJ1-2	TRBV6-4	.	CASSPSQGSYGYTF	TGTGCCAGCAGTCCTTCTCAGGGAAGCTATGGCTACACCTTC
.	TRBJ2-3	TRBV5-4	TRBD2	CASSSGGLAGNTDTQYF	TGTGCCAGCAGCTCGGGCGGACTAGCGGGAAACACAGATACGCAGTATTTT
.	TRBJ2-7	TRBV23-1	TRBD2	CASETTRGGYEQYF	TGCGCCAGCGAAACTACTCGGGGGGGCTACGAGCAATACTTC
.	TRBJ2-3	TRBV9	TRBD1	CASSEYRGQGATDTQYF	TGTGCCAGCAGCGAGTACAGGGGACAGGGGGCCACAGATACGCAGTATTTT
once	TRBJ2-2	TRBV5-1	TRBD2	CASSLAASGRATGGELFF	TGCGCCAGCAGCTTGGCGGCTAGCGGGAGGGCCACTGGCGGGGAGCTGTTTTTT
.	TRBJ2-6	TRBV25-1	.	CASSELGGGSGANGLTF	TGTGCCAGCAGTGAATTGGGCGGGGGCTCTGGGGCCAACGGCCTGACTTTC
.	TRBJ2-2	TRBV29-1	TRBD2	CSVEASGRTTGELFF	TGCAGCGTTGAAGCTAGCGGGAGAACCACCGGGGAGCTGTTTTTT
.	TRBJ2-7	TRBV18	.	CASSPATRAYEQYF	TGTGCCAGCTCACCCGCGACACGTGCCTACGAGCAGTACTTC
.	TRBJ2-3	TRBV5-4	TRBD1	CASSLRDRGTDTQYF	TGTGCCAGCAGCTTGCGGGACAGGGGCACAGATACGCAGTATTTT
.	TRBJ1-2	TRBV29-1	TRBD1	CSVEVGQGSYGYTF	TGCAGCGTTGAAGTTGGACAGGGCTCCTATGGCTACACCTTC
.	TRBJ2-1	TRBV5-1	TRBD2	CASTEREEVEQFF	TGCGCCAGCACCGAGCGGGAGGAAGTTGAGCAGTTCTTC
.	TRBJ2-7	TRBV5-1	.	CASSLAAGPSYEQYF	TGCGCCAGCAGCTTGGCCGCAGGGCCCTCCTACGAGCAGTACTTC
.	TRBJ2-3	TRBV19	.	CASSVKDYSDTQYF	TGTGCCAGTAGTGTAAAGGACTATTCTGATACGCAGTATTTT
.	TRBJ1-1	TRBV30	TRBD1	CAWASWYRGEAFF	TGTGCCTGGGCCTCTTGGTACAGGGGAGAAGCTTTCTTT
.	TRBJ1-6	TRBV27	.	CASSHLGGSNSPLHF	TGTGCCAGCAGCCACCTGGGGGGGTCGAATTCACCCCTCCACTTT
once	TRBJ2-2	TRBV7-3	TRBD2	CASSLTLAGVGTNTGELFF	TGTGCCAGCAGTTTAACGCTAGCGGGAGTGGGAACGAACACCGGGGAGCTGTTTTTT
.	TRBJ1-1	TRBV27	.	CASSLSVGLWGATEAFF	TGTGCCAGCAGTTTATCGGTTGGTCTTTGGGGAGCCACTGAAGCTTTCTTT
once	TRBJ2-1	TRBV30	TRBD2	CASTSGPGNPKGRSYNEQFF	TGTGCCTCGACTAGCGGGCCTGGCAACCCAAAGGGAAGGTCCTACAATGAGCAGTTCTTC
.	TRBJ1-1	TRBV6-5	.	CASKHSRGGSEAFF	TGTGCCAGCAAACACTCACGGGGGGGGTCTGAAGCTTTCTTT
.	TRBJ2-2	TRBV21-1	.	CASSSYKSLAGASGELFF	TGTGCCAGCAGCTCTTACAAAAGCCTAGCGGGAGCAAGCGGGGAGCTGTTTTTT